Below are 11 T cell receptor beta chains sequenced from a single sample in a study of molecular identifiers for immune sequencing clone quantification. TCRdb ran MiXCR on the PCR reads and lists one entry per CDR3 protein. Here the sample spans under 800,000 distinct CDR3 sequences, about 25% being singletons. Material: naive CD8+ T cells from blood, with Jurkat cell RNA spiked in. Subset noted: FACS-sorted CD8+CD4-CCR7+CD45RA+ naive T cells. The receptors shown here come from a human donor in good health. Some libraries in this study had Jurkat cell RNA spiked in.

This clonotype was recorded a few times. The genes are TRBV19 and TRBJ2-6, with unresolved D. CDR3 size: 18 residues. CDR1 LNHDA and CDR2 SQIVND come from the germline V gene (reference sequence). Trimming took off 6 bases at V and 2 bases at J, with 20 bases between the two ends. The CDR3 DNA sequence: TGTGCCAGTAGCCTGACATGGATCGGAAAAACTGGGGCCAACGTCCTGACTTTC. Its translation: CASSLTWIGKTGANVLTF.

This clonotype was counted only a few times. The chain recombines TRBV19 with TRBJ1-6; perhaps TRBD1 as D (6 bases). The V end was cut by 3 bases, the J end by 1 base, with 13 bases between. Germline V lookup: CDR1 LNHDA, CDR2 SQIVND (reference sequence). The CDR3 is made up of 17 amino acids. This CDR3 is CASSMDQGWSYNSPLHF. CDR3 DNA: TGTGCCAGTAGTATGGACCAGGGGTGGTCCTATAATTCACCCCTCCACTTT.

The chain links TRBV10-3 to TRBJ2-7, with a weak D call TRBD2 (5 bases). The ends were cut back, 4 bases at V and 2 bases at J, with 18 bases in the middle. Germline lookup yields CDR1 ENHRY and CDR2 SYGVKD. The CDR3 spans 16 residues. CDR3 bases: TGTGCCATCAGTGGACCTTCCGGGATAGAGACCTACGAGCAGTACTTC. Translating it yields CAISGPSGIETYEQYF.

This chain links TRBV5-6 with TRBJ1-5; possibly TRBD1 for D (6 bases). This CDR3 region has 20 residues. The V end lost 0 bases, the J end lost 4 bases, and 26 bases lay between the germline ends. Per the germline V gene, CDR1 is SGHDT and CDR2 is YYEEEE. CDR3 protein: CASSLGDKYIKGYRNQPQHF. In DNA form, the CDR3 reads TGTGCCAGCAGCTTGGGGGACAAATACATTAAGGGGTATCGGAATCAGCCCCAGCATTTT.

A note on this clonotype: One end of the junction does not line up with germline, which may come from a read error. The chain carries TRBV7-6 and TRBJ2-5, with 11 bases lining up with TRBD2. The germline V gene has CDR1 SGHVS and CDR2 FNYEAQ. The CDR3 consists of 17 residues. CDR3 in DNA: TGTGCCAGCAACTTAGAAGCTAGCGGGAGGATGCTGGAGACCCAGTACTTC. It is translated as CASNLEASGRMLETQYF. The full variable domain, rest sourced from reference TRBV7-6 and TRBJ2-5, is GAGVSQSPRYKVTKRGQDVALRCDPISGHVSLYWYRQALGQGPEFLTYFNYEAQQDKSGLPNDRFSAERPEGSISTLTIQRTEQRDSAMYRCASNLEASGRMLETQYFGPGTRLLVL.

In this sample, this clonotype turned up many times. The gene calls are TRBV27 and TRBJ2-5; TRBD2 agrees at 11 bases. There are 17 residues in the CDR3. CDR1 is MNHEY and CDR2 is SMNVEV in the germline V gene (reference sequence). After removal of 6 bases from V and 5 bases from J, the junction contained 14 bases not matched to a gene. CDR3 residues: CASSQVLAGGLGETQYF. CDR3 bases: TGTGCCAGCAGCCAGGTCCTAGCGGGAGGCTTAGGGGAGACCCAGTACTTC.

This clonotype appeared a few times. The J gene is TRBJ2-1, the V gene TRBV28; possibly TRBD1 for D (6 bases). V dropped 3 bases and J dropped 9 bases, with 21 bases sitting between them. The CDR3 consists of 16 residues. Germline V gene lookup returns CDR1 MDHEN and CDR2 SYDVKM. In DNA form, the CDR3 reads TGTGCCAGCAGTTTCGGGACATTTAATACTGATAGTGAGCAGTTCTTC. Encoded protein: CASSFGTFNTDSEQFF.

This clonotype appeared many times. Written as DNA, the CDR3 is TGTGCCAGCAGCTTAACCGGGACAGGGGCACTCGCGAACACCGGGGAGCTGTTTTTT. As protein: CASSLTGTGALANTGELFF. The chain uses TRBV7-8 and TRBJ2-2, with 10 nucleotides matching TRBD1. J was trimmed by 0 bases and V by 2 bases; bases with no gene match: 9. Germline V gene lookup returns CDR1 SGHVS and CDR2 FQNEAQ. The CDR3 contains 19 residues.

This clonotype has only a few counts. The chain combines TRBV27 with TRBJ1-1; 11 positions agree with TRBD1. Germline values: CDR1 MNHEY, CDR2 SMNVEV (reference sequence). The CDR3 length is 15 residues. V shed 2 bases and J 5 bases; nucleotides not matched to a gene: 4. CDR3 in DNA: TGTGCCAGCAGTTTAGCTGGACAGGGGGCAACTGAAGCTTTCTTT. Its translation is CASSLAGQGATEAFF.

This clonotype has ten or more counts. The chain links TRBV6-6 to TRBJ2-6, with D perhaps matching TRBD2 (5 bases). There are 17 residues in the CDR3. Germline V gene sequence: CDR1 MNHNY, CDR2 SVGAGI (reference sequence). The V end lost 2 bases, the J end lost 0 bases, and 11 bases lay between the germline ends. The CDR3 spells CASSYDFGLSGANVLTF. CDR3 bases: TGTGCCAGCAGTTACGATTTCGGACTCTCTGGGGCCAACGTCCTGACTTTC.

This clonotype was seen at least ten times. The chain uses TRBV20-1 and TRBJ2-7, with D possibly being TRBD1 or TRBD2 (7 bases each). The CDR3 spans 17 residues. Trimming took 3 bases from V and 4 from J, leaving 25 bases between them. CDR1 is DFQATT and CDR2 is SNEGSKA in the germline V gene (reference sequence). The CDR3 sequence is CSARGGWTGLSSYEQYF. The DNA of the CDR3 is TGCAGTGCTAGGGGGGGGTGGACAGGCCTTTCGTCTTACGAGCAGTACTTC.